These 20 T cell receptor beta chains came from one sample sequenced in a study of blood T cell repertoires in COVID-19. The protocol was immunoSEQ multiplex PCR, while the TCRdb copy is restricted to in-frame clones and leaves out a portion. The table records about 240,000 clones, over 75% of them present only once. Sequenced input: peripheral blood. These receptors came from a man aged 25-45 years who had recovered from COVID-19.

The chain combines TRBV5-1 with TRBJ1-1; 9 nucleotides agree with TRBD1. Losses at the gene ends were 5 bases for V and 5 bases for J; bases not matched to a gene: 7. The CDR3 has 14 residues. From germline, CDR1 is SGHRS and CDR2 YFSETQ. The CDR3 loop is CASSPGTGRTEAFF. CDR3 bases: TGCGCCAGCAGTCCCGGGACAGGGCGAACTGAAGCTTTCTTT.

The chain employs TRBV9 and TRBJ2-7; 7 bases map to TRBD1. J was trimmed by 1 base and V by 8 bases; bases with no gene match: 21. CDR1 and CDR2 (germline): SGDLS, YYNGEE. CDR3 length: 18 amino acids. The CDR3 loop reads CASRANSPPRDRSYEQYV. CDR3 bases: TGTGCCAGTCGCGCCAATTCCCCCCCGAGGGACAGATCCTACGAGCAGTACGTC.

V gene TRBV5-1 combines with J gene TRBJ1-4, with D possibly being TRBD1 (6 bases). The CDR3 has 13 residues. Per germline, CDR1 SGHRS and CDR2 YFSETQ. Trimming removed 3 bases from V and 7 bases from J, with 10 bases in between. CDR3: CASSSGHSEKLFF. The CDR3 DNA reads as TGCGCCAGCAGCTCGGGACATTCTGAAAAACTGTTTTTT. Using reference TRBV5-1 and TRBJ1-4 for the parts outside the CDR3, the full variable domain is KAGVTQTPRYLIKTRGQQVTLSCSPISGHRSVSWYQQTPGQGLQFLFEYFSETQRNKGNFPGRFSGRQFSNSRSEMNVSTLELGDSALYLCASSSGHSEKLFFGSGTQLSVL.

This sequence joins TRBV7-9 and TRBJ1-4, with TRBD1 matching over 8 bases. The V and J ends lost 3 bases and 8 bases, in that order; junction bases with no gene match: 8. Germline assignment: CDR1 SEHNR and CDR2 FQNEAQ (reference sequence). This CDR3 has 15 residues. The CDR3 is CASSFGQGVYEKLFF. The CDR3 DNA reads TGTGCCAGCAGCTTTGGACAGGGCGTTTACGAAAAACTGTTTTTT.

This clone has a single count. This rearrangement joins TRBV5-1 to TRBJ2-7, with TRBD1 as a possible D gene (5 bases). CDR1 and CDR2 from the germline V gene are SGHRS and YFSETQ. Trimming shortened V by 5 bases and J by 0 bases, and 12 bases separated the two germline ends. This CDR3 is built from 14 residues. The chain's CDR3 is CASSWGSGSYEQYF. The CDR3 DNA follows: TGCGCCAGCAGTTGGGGCTCCGGCTCCTACGAGCAGTACTTC.

J is TRBJ2-1 and V is TRBV5-5; 7 nucleotides align to TRBD1. The ends lost 2 bases at V and 4 bases at J; junction bases unmatched: 6. The CDR3 loop spans 15 amino acids. Germline V gene data show CDR1 as SGHKS and CDR2 as YYEKEE (reference sequence). The CDR3 protein is CASSFRDRIYNEQFF. In DNA, the CDR3 is TGTGCCAGCAGCTTCCGGGACAGAATTTACAATGAGCAGTTCTTC. The variable domain in full, completed from reference TRBV5-5 and TRBJ2-1, reads DAGVTQSPTHLIKTRGQQVTLRCSPISGHKSVSWYQQVLGQGPQFIFQYYEKEERGRGNFPDRFSARQFPNYSSELNVNALLLGDSALYLCASSFRDRIYNEQFFGPGTRLTVL.

Only a few counts were recorded for this clone. J is TRBJ2-3 and V is TRBV18; TRBD2 agrees at 8 bases. Germline V gene lookup returns CDR1 KGHSH and CDR2 LQKENI. The CDR3 contains 15 residues. With 6 bases clipped from V and 0 bases from J, the junction kept 5 bases outside the gene matches. The CDR3: CASSSGGESTDTQYF. In DNA, the CDR3 is TGTGCCAGCTCCTCGGGGGGGGAAAGCACAGATACGCAGTATTTT.

The chain employs TRBV10-1 and TRBJ1-1, with 7 bases that match TRBD1. Trimming took 6 bases from V and 3 from J; bases not matched to a gene: 19. This CDR3 has 18 amino acids. Germline V gives CDR1 WNHNN, CDR2 SYGVQD (reference sequence). The CDR3, as DNA: TGCGCCAGCAGGGAGGGAGGGACAGAAGCCCTGCGGGACACTGAAGCTTTCTTT. Translation: CASREGGTEALRDTEAFF.

V and J are TRBV7-3 and TRBJ2-3; possibly TRBD1 for D (5 bases). V gave up 2 bases and J gave up 0 bases, with 6 bases separating them. This CDR3 comprises 14 residues. Germline loops: CDR1 SGHTA, CDR2 FQGTGA. This CDR3 is CASSLGASTDTQYF. DNA for the CDR3: TGTGCCAGCAGCTTAGGGGCTAGCACAGATACGCAGTATTTT.

The genes are TRBV13 and TRBJ1-6; D call uncertain. CDR1 is PRHDT and CDR2 is FYEKMQ in the germline V gene (reference sequence). Trimming took off 3 bases at V and 8 bases at J, with 11 bases between the two ends. This CDR3 has 14 amino acids. In DNA, the CDR3 is TGTGCCAGCAGCTTCGGACTTAGAGATTCACCCCTCCACTTT. Protein sequence: CASSFGLRDSPLHF.

This chain connects TRBV3-1 (or the pseudogene TRBV3-2) to TRBJ1-3, with no clear D. This CDR3 region has 16 residues. With 6 bases removed from V and 0 bases from J, the gap between germline ends came to 15 bases. CDR1 LGHDT and CDR2 YNNKEL come from the germline V gene (reference sequence). The CDR3 protein is CASSPVTAISGNTIYF. In DNA, the CDR3 is TGTGCCAGCAGTCCCGTTACAGCCATCTCTGGAAACACCATATATTTT.

This sequence joins TRBV28 and TRBJ1-4; D not resolved. V was pared by 2 bases and J by 6 bases, with 7 bases between. From germline, CDR1 is MDHEN and CDR2 SYDVKM. The CDR3 loop spans 13 amino acids. CDR3 in DNA: TGTGCCAGCAGTTTAGGCATGGATGAAAAACTGTTTTTT. It encodes CASSLGMDEKLFF.

A few counts support this clone. V and J are TRBV11-1 and TRBJ2-1; 8 bases are shared with TRBD1. The CDR3 loop spans 15 amino acids. CDR1 SGHAT and CDR2 FQDESV come from the germline V gene (reference sequence). The trim removed 2 bases at V and 7 bases at J, leaving 7 bases unmatched. The CDR3 is CASSLLTGEWNEQFF. For the CDR3, the DNA is TGTGCCAGCAGCTTATTGACAGGGGAGTGGAATGAGCAGTTCTTC.

This clone showed up just a few times. This chain joins TRBV6-4 and TRBJ2-3; 9 bases align to TRBD2. The germline V gene encodes CDR1 MRHNA and CDR2 SNTAGT. Unmatched junction bases numbered 4, after V lost 3 bases and J lost 3 bases. The CDR3 contains 15 residues. The CDR3 is CASSEAGGGTDTQYF. In DNA, the CDR3 is TGTGCCAGCAGTGAAGCGGGGGGAGGGACAGATACGCAGTATTTT.

The DNA of the CDR3 is TGCGCCAGCAGCTTGACCGGGACAGGGGGCTACGAGCAGTACTTC. Its protein is CASSLTGTGGYEQYF. The chain combines TRBV5-1 with TRBJ2-7; 11 nucleotides align to TRBD1. V dropped 1 base and J dropped 3; count of bases not matched to a gene: 3. The germline CDR1 and CDR2 sequences are SGHRS and YFSETQ. The CDR3 covers 15 residues.

The chain links TRBV7-6 to TRBJ1-4; D might be TRBD1 (6 bases). The germline V and J ends were trimmed by 2 bases and 4 bases, with 11 bases remaining between them. Germline lookup yields CDR1 SGHVS and CDR2 FNYEAQ. The CDR3 totals 15 residues. The CDR3 coding sequence is TGTGCCAGCAGCTTATCAGGGGTCAATAATGAAAAACTGTTTTTT. This codes for CASSLSGVNNEKLFF. The full variable domain, with the rest looked up from reference TRBV7-6 and TRBJ1-4, is GAGVSQSPRYKVTKRGQDVALRCDPISGHVSLYWYRQALGQGPEFLTYFNYEAQQDKSGLPNDRFSAERPEGSISTLTIQRTEQRDSAMYRCASSLSGVNNEKLFFGSGTQLSVL.

The chain recombines TRBV4-1 with TRBJ1-1; the match to TRBD1 covers 8 bases. The V gene's germline CDR1 is MGHRA and CDR2 YSYEKL. CDR3 length: 16 amino acids. V lost 1 base, J lost 4 bases, and 8 bases stayed unmatched. Here the CDR3 DNA reads TGCGCCAGCAGCCAAGGGACAGGGACTTCTCGCACTGAAGCTTTCTTT. Amino acid sequence: CASSQGTGTSRTEAFF.

CDR3 amino acids: CASSESGQGKSPLHF. The CDR3 DNA reads as TGTGCCAGCAGTGAAAGTGGACAGGGAAAATCACCCCTCCACTTT. V usage is TRBV6-1 and J usage is TRBJ1-6, with TRBD1 matching 8 bases. Germline trimming cut 2 bases from V and 10 bases from J; bases unmatched to any gene: 7. Germline-derived CDR1 and CDR2 are MNHNS and SASEGT. This CDR3 spans 15 amino acids.

V usage is TRBV7-8 and J usage is TRBJ2-4; 8 bases agree with TRBD1. The germline V gene has CDR1 SGHVS and CDR2 FQNEAQ. The CDR3 extends over 15 amino acids. The V segment lost 5 bases and the J segment 8 bases; nucleotides outside the gene matches: 11. The CDR3 is CASSHRGSLSDIQYF. CDR3 bases: TGTGCCAGCAGCCACAGGGGGAGTCTATCGGACATTCAGTACTTC.

The chain couples TRBV2 to TRBJ2-2, with D maybe TRBD1 (7 bases). Germline-derived CDR1 and CDR2 are SNHLY and FYNNEI. Trimming left V 4 bases short and J 5 bases short, with 14 bases between. The CDR3 contains 15 residues. DNA of the CDR3: TGTGCCAGCAGTGTGGAACCAGGGGGGACCGGGGAGCTGTTTTTT. It translates to CASSVEPGGTGELFF. Full variable domain (missing parts from reference TRBV2 and TRBJ2-2): EPEVTQTPSHQVTQMGQEVILRCVPISNHLYFYWYRQILGQKVEFLVSFYNNEISEKSEIFDDQFSVERPDGSNFTLKIRSTKLEDSAMYFCASSVEPGGTGELFFGEGSRLTVL.